Listed here are 6 T cell receptor beta chains from one sample, sequenced in a study of beta chain features in type 1 diabetes. The isolated RNA, all of it, was reverse transcribed, so expressed TCRB transcripts were what got sequenced. Method: immunoSEQ multiplex PCR; TCRdb's copy keeps in-frame clones and lacks some. The data show about 400,000 clones, roughly 13% seen once. Their antigen targets remain unknown. Broader study findings: Researchers report that Type 1 diabetes patients had moderately but significantly shorter TCRB CDR3s across all four CD4+ subsets.

The sample consisted of naive CD4+ T cells from blood. The receptors here all came from a woman between 18 and 29 years old with type 1 diabetes.

This clone was counted a few times. This CDR3 is CSVPLTDTQYF. In nucleotides, the CDR3 is TGCAGCGTTCCCCTCACAGATACGCAGTATTTT. The chain is built from TRBV29-1 and TRBJ2-3; no clear D gene. Germline V CDR1 and CDR2: SQVTM, ANQGSEA. Trimming pared 5 bases from V and 2 bases from J, leaving 5 bases between. The CDR3 consists of 11 residues.

V is TRBV28 and J is TRBJ1-5; no clear D. The length of the CDR3 is 12 residues. Germline CDR1 and CDR2: MDHEN and SYDVKM. Trimming took 4 bases from V and 5 from J, leaving 6 bases between them. In nucleotides, the CDR3 is TGTGCCAGCAGTTCCCAGGATCAGCCCCAGCATTTT. Translated, it gives CASSSQDQPQHF.

Only a few counts were recorded for this clone. V usage is TRBV9 and J usage is TRBJ2-1, with TRBD2 as a possible D gene (6 bases). The CDR3 length is 16 residues. The V end was cut by 3 bases, the J end by 4 bases, with 17 bases between. The V gene's germline CDR1 is SGDLS and CDR2 YYNGEE. CDR3 loop: CASSAPGTVGYNEQFF. In DNA, the CDR3 is TGTGCCAGCAGCGCCCCGGGGACTGTCGGATACAATGAGCAGTTCTTC.

V gene TRBV19 combines with J gene TRBJ1-1; D remains unclear. The CDR3 extends over 15 amino acids. V dropped 1 base and J dropped 4 bases, with 13 bases sitting between them. Germline V CDR1 and CDR2: LNHDA, SQIVND (reference sequence). The CDR3 nucleotides read TGTGCCAGTAGTATAGTACCGGGGTCGGGCACTGAAGCTTTCTTT. Its protein product is CASSIVPGSGTEAFF.

The V gene is TRBV18, the J gene TRBJ1-1, with D perhaps matching TRBD1 (5 bases). Germline CDR1 and CDR2: KGHSH and LQKENI. The V gene lost 5 bases and the J gene lost 0 bases, with 7 bases spanning the gap. CDR3 length equals 13 residues. As DNA, the CDR3 is TGTGCCAGCTCAGACAGCATGAACACTGAAGCTTTCTTT. It specifies CASSDSMNTEAFF.

A few counts support this clone. This chain connects TRBV5-1 to TRBJ2-7, with 9 bases fitting TRBD1. The CDR3 covers 14 residues. Trimming removed 4 bases from V and 2 bases from J; junction bases left unmatched: 4. Germline V gene lookup returns CDR1 SGHRS and CDR2 YFSETQ. As DNA, the CDR3 is TGCGCCAGCAGCCCCGGGACAGGGACCTACGAGCAGTACTTC. Its protein is CASSPGTGTYEQYF. Combining the CDR3 with reference TRBV5-1 and TRBJ2-7 gives the whole variable domain KAGVTQTPRYLIKTRGQQVTLSCSPISGHRSVSWYQQTPGQGLQFLFEYFSETQRNKGNFPGRFSGRQFSNSRSEMNVSTLELGDSALYLCASSPGTGTYEQYFGPGTRLTVT.